This T cell receptor beta chain was recorded in a study of T cells in Graves' hyperthyroidism and ophthalmopathy. RNA transcripts provided the source from which TCR beta CDR3 regions were amplified. The study used the HTBI primer set for a first-round RT-PCR of the TCR CDR3. TCRdb processed the multiplex PCR reads anew with MiXCR; each CDR3 protein has one entry. The table includes hundreds of thousands of distinct CDR3 sequences, over 15% detected once. General study points: Most clonotypes expanded in the thyroid (above 0.001) were also present in blood.

Uncontrolled infections, other autoimmune diseases, pregnancy or lactation led to exclusion of patients. A few counts support this clonotype. Its antigen is undetermined. The CDR3 has 14 residues. With 3 bases removed from V and 8 bases from J, the gap between germline ends came to 12 bases. CDR1 and CDR2 (germline): KGHDR, SFDVKD. The sequence derives from a woman between 18 and 30 years old with Graves' hyperthyroidism. This chain links TRBV24-1 with TRBJ2-2; D remains ambiguous. Source material: blood. The CDR3 reads CATSDTLPPGELFF. The CDR3 region has the DNA TGTGCCACCAGTGATACTCTGCCGCCGGGGGAGCTGTTTTTT.